Listed here are 28 T cell receptor beta chains from one sample, sequenced in a study of identifying expanded T cells in peripheral blood. Profiling relied on immunoSEQ multiplex PCR, and the TCRdb table lists in-frame clones only, not all of them. The sample yields about 86,000 clones, roughly 84% seen once. Sequenced input: blood. All receptors derive from a person between 18 and 69 years old in good health.

The chain has TRBV5-6 and TRBJ1-2; D is possibly TRBD1 (5 bases). This CDR3 has 14 amino acids. Trimming took 0 bases from V and 4 from J, leaving 10 bases between them. CDR1 is SGHDT, CDR2 YYEEEE, per germline. CDR3: CASSLGQGPYGYTF. The DNA for the CDR3 is TGTGCCAGCAGCTTGGGCCAGGGACCCTATGGCTACACCTTC.

V is TRBV6-6 and J is TRBJ1-5; 7 bases align to TRBD1. CDR3 length: 15 residues. Germline V gene lookup returns CDR1 MNHNY and CDR2 SVGAGI (reference sequence). V lost 10 bases and J lost 5; bases outside the gene matches: 14. CDR3 protein: CATGFYGQAHQPQHF. CDR3 nucleotides: TGTGCCACCGGCTTTTACGGACAGGCTCATCAGCCCCAGCATTTT.

V is TRBV7-2 and J is TRBJ1-2; D gene unclear. V lost 2 bases, J lost 2 bases, and 3 bases lay in between. The CDR3 is 12 residues long. Germline V gives CDR1 SGHTA, CDR2 FQGNSA. For the CDR3, the DNA is TGTGCCAGCAGCTTAATCAACTATGGCTACACCTTC. It yields the protein CASSLINYGYTF. Complete variable domain (other parts from reference TRBV7-2 and TRBJ1-2): GAGVSQSPSNKVTEKGKDVELRCDPISGHTALYWYRQSLGQGLEFLIYFQGNSAPDKSGLPSDRFSAERTGGSVSTLTIQRTQQEDSAVYLCASSLINYGYTFGSGTRLTVV.

This clone was recorded once. The gene calls are TRBV6-5 and TRBJ1-2; 8 bases line up with TRBD1. Germline CDR1 reads MNHEY; CDR2 reads SVGAGI. The CDR3 is 13 amino acids. The V gene end was trimmed by 6 bases and the J gene end by 5 bases; junction bases not matched to a gene: 5. The CDR3 here is CASSWTGLYGYTF. The CDR3 coding sequence is TGTGCCAGCAGCTGGACAGGGTTATATGGCTACACCTTC.

The chain is built from TRBV4-1 and TRBJ1-6; the D gene is possibly TRBD1 (5 bases). The V end lost 2 bases, the J end lost 6 bases, and 11 bases lay between the germline ends. Per the germline V gene, CDR1 is MGHRA and CDR2 is YSYEKL. The CDR3 is made up of 15 amino acids. CDR3 region: CASSQSGLRNSPLHF. The DNA for the CDR3 is TGCGCCAGCAGCCAATCGGGACTGCGTAATTCACCCCTCCACTTT.

This clone was counted between two and nine times. The chain recombines TRBV19 with TRBJ1-5; 7 nucleotides align to TRBD1. In germline, CDR1 is LNHDA, CDR2 SQIVND (reference sequence). After removal of 6 bases from V and 4 bases from J, the junction contained 3 bases not matched to a gene. This CDR3 has 13 amino acids. The CDR3: CASSQQGNQPQHF. The DNA of the CDR3 is TGTGCCAGTAGCCAACAGGGGAATCAGCCCCAGCATTTT. Based on the CDR3 plus reference TRBV19 and TRBJ1-5, the full variable domain is DGGITQSPKYLFRKEGQNVTLSCEQNLNHDAMYWYRQDPGQGLRLIYYSQIVNDFQKGDIAEGYSVSREKKESFPLTVTSAQKNPTAFYLCASSQQGNQPQHFGDGTRLSIL.

V usage is TRBV27 and J usage is TRBJ1-4; no clear D gene. The germline CDR1 and CDR2 sequences are MNHEY and SMNVEV (reference sequence). The CDR3 totals 13 residues. Trimming took off 5 bases at V and 8 bases at J, with 12 bases between the two ends. The CDR3 DNA is TGTGCCAGCAGTCCCCGAGAAGGCGAAAAACTGTTTTTT. It is translated as CASSPREGEKLFF. The full variable domain, completed using reference TRBV27 and TRBJ1-4, is EAQVTQNPRYLITVTGKKLTVTCSQNMNHEYMSWYRQDPGLGLRQIYYSMNVEVTDKGDVPEGYKVSRKEKRNFPLILESPSPNQTSLYFCASSPREGEKLFFGSGTQLSVL.

The chain is built from TRBV20-1 and TRBJ1-1; D unresolved. CDR1 and CDR2 (germline): DFQATT, SNEGSKA (reference sequence). The V end was cut by 5 bases, the J end by 1 base, with 5 bases between. The CDR3 has 11 residues. CDR3 residues: CSAFRNTEAFF. CDR3 nucleotides: TGCAGTGCTTTCAGGAACACTGAAGCTTTCTTT.

This sequence joins TRBV11-1 and TRBJ1-1; 10 bases agree with TRBD1. V lost 5 bases to trimming and J lost 11 bases; unmatched junction nucleotides: 8. Per the germline V gene, CDR1 is SGHAT and CDR2 is FQDESV (reference sequence). The CDR3 spans 13 residues. CDR3 nucleotide sequence: TGTGCCAGCAGCCCGGGACAGGGGCAGAGGGCTTTCTTT. This encodes CASSPGQGQRAFF.

As regards this clone: Sequence at one end of the junction differs from germline and may be a read error. The V and J genes are TRBV7-2 and TRBJ1-1; D is uncertain. Germline loops: CDR1 SGHTA, CDR2 FQGNSA. The CDR3 runs 13 residues. The CDR3 loop reads CASSQRPNAEASF. DNA for the CDR3: TGTGCCAGCAGCCAACGACCTAACGCTGAAGCTTCCTTT.

The chain uses TRBV5-1 and TRBJ2-6; a weak D match, TRBD1 (5 bases). V shed 4 bases and J shed 2 bases, with 10 bases lying between them. Germline V CDR1 and CDR2: SGHRS, YFSETQ. CDR3 length: 15 residues. The DNA of the CDR3 is TGCGCCAGCAGCCGAGACAGTACTGGGGCCAACGTCCTGACTTTC. Encoded protein: CASSRDSTGANVLTF. Full variable domain (outside the CDR3, taken from reference TRBV5-1 and TRBJ2-6): KAGVTQTPRYLIKTRGQQVTLSCSPISGHRSVSWYQQTPGQGLQFLFEYFSETQRNKGNFPGRFSGRQFSNSRSEMNVSTLELGDSALYLCASSRDSTGANVLTFGAGSRLTVL.

The chain uses TRBV28 and TRBJ1-2; 9 nucleotides agree with TRBD1. The CDR3 is made up of 20 amino acids. CDR1 and CDR2 (germline): MDHEN, SYDVKM. V was clipped by 6 bases and J by 6 bases; unmatched bases: 26. The CDR3 region is CASRFLNEKGTGNFYHGYTF. In DNA form, the CDR3 reads TGTGCCAGCAGATTCCTCAACGAAAAAGGGACAGGGAATTTCTATCATGGCTACACCTTC.

The chain recombines TRBV7-9 with TRBJ1-5; D not certain. The CDR3 contains 14 residues. CDR1 is SEHNR and CDR2 is FQNEAQ in the germline V gene (reference sequence). The V end lost 5 bases, the J end lost 9 bases, and 17 bases lay between the germline ends. CDR3 coding DNA: TGTGCCAGCAGCAGAGACCGCAGTAATTCGCCCCAGCATTTT. As protein: CASSRDRSNSPQHF. Combining the CDR3 with reference TRBV7-9 and TRBJ1-5 gives the whole variable domain DTGVSQNPRHKITKRGQNVTFRCDPISEHNRLYWYRQTLGQGPEFLTYFQNEAQLEKSRLLSDRFSAERPKGSFSTLEIQRTEQGDSAMYLCASSRDRSNSPQHFGDGTRLSIL.

The chain has TRBV30 and TRBJ1-1; D may be TRBD1 (6 bases). The V gene lost 0 bases and the J gene lost 4 bases, with 12 bases spanning the gap. This CDR3 has 14 amino acids. Germline CDR1 is GTSNPN and CDR2 is SVGIG (reference sequence). The CDR3 DNA reads TGTGCCTGGAGTGTAGGGGGGACGAGCACTGAAGCTTTCTTT. It translates to CAWSVGGTSTEAFF.

This clone was observed a handful of times. The chain joins TRBV5-1 to TRBJ2-1; 8 bases line up with TRBD2. The junction had 11 bases not matched to a gene; V was cut back by 0 bases and J by 9 bases. Germline assignment: CDR1 SGHRS and CDR2 YFSETQ. CDR3 size: 16 residues. CDR3 nucleotide sequence: TGCGCCAGCAGCTTGGCGGTAGGGGCGGGGGGATCTGAGCAGTTCTTC. Its translation is CASSLAVGAGGSEQFF.

J is TRBJ2-2 and V is TRBV18; TRBD2 agrees at 7 bases. The CDR3 spans 14 residues. Trimming cost V 1 base and J 6 bases; bases outside gene matches: 2. CDR1 and CDR2 (germline): KGHSH, LQKENI. The CDR3 region is CASSPQRGPGELFF. The CDR3 nucleotides are TGTGCCAGCTCACCACAGCGGGGACCCGGGGAGCTGTTTTTT.

This clone is a singleton in its sample. V is TRBV29-1 and J is TRBJ2-2; tentative D call: TRBD2 (5 bases). This CDR3 contains 13 residues. V shed 7 bases and J shed 4 bases, with 13 bases lying between them. Per the germline V gene, CDR1 is SQVTM and CDR2 is ANQGSEA. The CDR3 region is CSALGGGTGELFF. For the CDR3, the DNA is TGCAGCGCCCTTGGAGGCGGCACCGGGGAGCTGTTTTTT.

The chain joins TRBV10-3 to TRBJ2-1; TRBD2 matches at 8 bases. The junction had 17 bases not matched to a gene; V was cut back by 4 bases and J by 9 bases. Germline V gives CDR1 ENHRY, CDR2 SYGVKD. CDR3 length equals 17 residues. In nucleotides, the CDR3 is TGTGCCATCAGTGCACAGAAAATCGGGGGGGTACCGGCTGAGCAGTTCTTC. It codes for CAISAQKIGGVPAEQFF.

The chain recombines TRBV7-9 with TRBJ1-3; D may be TRBD1 (5 bases). Looked up from germline, CDR1 is SEHNR and CDR2 is FQNEAQ (reference sequence). V was cut by 0 bases and J by 2 bases, with 5 bases left in between. The CDR3 contains 14 residues. In DNA form, the CDR3 reads TGTGCCAGCAGCTTAGCGGGGGCTGGAAACACCATATATTTT. Amino acids: CASSLAGAGNTIYF.

The chain uses TRBV7-6 and TRBJ1-3; D remains unclear. The V gene lost 2 bases and the J gene lost 0 bases, with 14 bases spanning the gap. There are 17 residues in the CDR3. The germline V gene encodes CDR1 SGHVS and CDR2 FNYEAQ. CDR3 residues: CASSLFSRGVSGNTIYF. In nucleotides, the CDR3 is TGTGCCAGCAGCTTATTCTCCCGTGGAGTCTCTGGAAACACCATATATTTT.

The chain recombines TRBV19 with TRBJ2-3; weak D call: TRBD1 (6 bases). With 8 bases removed from V and 6 bases from J, the gap between germline ends came to 12 bases. The CDR3 extends over 12 amino acids. Germline V gene lookup returns CDR1 LNHDA and CDR2 SQIVND (reference sequence). CDR3 nucleotides: TGTGCCAGTCTGGGGGCGTGGGATACGCAGTATTTT. It translates to CASLGAWDTQYF.

DNA of the CDR3: TGTGCCAGCTCACCGAACTCGCCCAGGGCTGCAACTAATGAAAAACTGTTTTTT. Protein product: CASSPNSPRAATNEKLFF. The V call is TRBV18, the J call TRBJ1-4; D might be TRBD1 (5 bases). Deletions cut 3 bases from V and 0 bases from J, with 17 bases between. CDR3 length: 18 amino acids. Germline loops: CDR1 KGHSH, CDR2 LQKENI. Full variable domain (missing parts from reference TRBV18 and TRBJ1-4): NAGVMQNPRHLVRRRGQEARLRCSPMKGHSHVYWYRQLPEEGLKFMVYLQKENIIDESGMPKERFSAEFPKEGPSILRIQQVVRGDSAAYFCASSPNSPRAATNEKLFFGSGTQLSVL.

This clone has a handful of counts. Because the CDR3's place on the DNA is in doubt, the DNA is left out and the CDR3 is given as listed by TCRdb. The chain combines TRBV7-9 with TRBJ1-3. The CDR3 is 13 amino acids long, termini counted. Germline-derived CDR1 and CDR2 are SEHNR and FQNEAQ (reference sequence). The CDR3 here is CASSTSSGNTIYF.

The chain uses TRBV13 and TRBJ1-1; D gene ambiguous. From germline, CDR1 is PRHDT and CDR2 FYEKMQ (reference sequence). CDR3 length equals 18 residues. V lost 5 bases, J lost 2 bases, and 24 bases lay in between. The CDR3 sequence is CASSVARSLRALNTEAFF. In DNA, the CDR3 is TGTGCCAGCAGCGTCGCCCGGTCCCTCCGGGCCCTAAACACTGAAGCTTTCTTT.

This clone came up once. The V gene is TRBV5-1, the J gene TRBJ2-5; 7 nucleotides agree with TRBD1. This CDR3 has 17 residues. Trimming at V came to 3 bases and at J to 4 bases, leaving 15 bases not matched to a gene. CDR1 SGHRS and CDR2 YFSETQ come from the germline V gene. CDR3 in DNA: TGCGCCAGCAGCTCATCGACAGGGCGTCGGTGGGGAGAGACCCAGTACTTC. Translation: CASSSSTGRRWGETQYF.

This chain links TRBV5-1 with TRBJ1-5; D unresolved. Trimming shortened V by 0 bases and J by 3 bases, and 4 bases separated the two germline ends. Germline CDR1 and CDR2: SGHRS and YFSETQ. This CDR3 is built from 13 residues. The CDR3 sequence: CASSLDYNQPQHF. CDR3 coding DNA: TGCGCCAGCAGCTTGGATTACAATCAGCCCCAGCATTTT.

This clone was picked up one time. The chain employs TRBV13 and TRBJ1-2, with D maybe TRBD1 (6 bases). The V end was cut by 5 bases, the J end by 4 bases, with 14 bases between. This CDR3 contains 14 residues. CDR1 PRHDT and CDR2 FYEKMQ come from the germline V gene (reference sequence). The CDR3 sequence is CASSRGTPSYGYTF. CDR3 nucleotide sequence: TGTGCCAGCAGCCGCGGGACACCCAGCTATGGCTACACCTTC.

This clone was recorded once. The chain carries TRBV18 and TRBJ1-1; possible D gene TRBD1, 5 bases. Germline lookup yields CDR1 KGHSH and CDR2 LQKENI. This CDR3 comprises 13 residues. The germline V and J ends were trimmed by 2 bases and 4 bases, with 8 bases remaining between them. This CDR3 is CASSPVGGTEAFF. Here the CDR3 DNA reads TGTGCCAGCTCACCAGTCGGGGGCACTGAAGCTTTCTTT.